This T cell receptor (beta chain) was identified in a study of cytomegalovirus exposure and HLA in healthy donors. Whole-study findings and limits: The study labeled under 200 TCR beta chains cytomegalovirus-associated.

Germline CDR1 and CDR2: SQVTM and ANQGSEA. V gave up 4 bases and J gave up 5 bases; unmatched junction bases: 5. This CDR3 is built from 14 residues. Sequencing was performed with immunoSEQ multiplex PCR; in TCRdb, only in-frame clones are kept and a portion is missing. The sample has roughly 120,000 clones, nearly 90% seen once. Worth noting for this clone: Antigen: not known.

The chain recombines TRBV29-1 with TRBJ2-2, with 9 positions matching TRBD1. Source material: PBMCs. The receptor comes from a man younger than 40 in good health and CMV-seronegative. This CDR3 is CSVGDREMTGELFF. CDR3 bases: TGCAGCGTTGGGGACAGGGAGATGACCGGGGAGCTGTTTTTT.